These T cell receptor beta chains were read from a single sample in a study of blood T cell repertoires in COVID-19. Sequencing was performed with immunoSEQ multiplex PCR; in TCRdb, only in-frame clones are kept and a portion is missing. The repertoire consists of 75,000 to 100,000 clones, with roughly 90% occurring once and the leading ten covering around 6.6%. Sequenced material: peripheral blood. These TCRs come from a man aged 70-80 years with acute or convalescent COVID-19. The CDR3 runs from the conserved cysteine through the conserved F or W. The D gene is left open where the match is weak. The size of a clone is reported for some rows only, either as once, few or many, or as a class for expanded clones.

clone_size	d_call	v_call	j_call	cdr3_nt	cdr3_aa
-	TRBD2	TRBV19	TRBJ2-3	TGTGCCAGTAGGCGACTAGCGGGAGGCCCAGATACGCAGTATTTT	CASRRLAGGPDTQYF
-	-	TRBV5-1	TRBJ2-2	TGCGCCAGCAGCTTAACAGGCGACACCGGGGAGCTGTTTTTT	CASSLTGDTGELFF
-	TRBD1	TRBV15	TRBJ1-2	TGTGCCACCAGCGGCCAGGGGGCCCCATCCTACGGCTACACCTTC	CATSGQGAPSYGYTF
-	TRBD2	TRBV3-1/TRBV3-2	TRBJ2-3	TGTGCCAGCAGCCCCCGGGCCGGGACTAGGGCCACAGATACGCAGTATTTT	CASSPRAGTRATDTQYF
-	-	TRBV28	TRBJ1-3	TGTGCCAGCAGTTATGACAGGCAGAGCTCTGGAAACACCATATATTTT	CASSYDRQSSGNTIYF
-	TRBD1	TRBV9	TRBJ2-5	TGTGCCAGCAGCCGACAGGGTCGGAGAGAGACCCAGTACTTC	CASSRQGRRETQYF
once	TRBD1	TRBV7-9	TRBJ1-4	TGTGCCAGCAGCTTAGTCGGGACAGGGGGAGAAAAACTGTTTTTT	CASSLVGTGGEKLFF
-	-	TRBV6-6	TRBJ1-4	TGTGCCAGCAGTTACGCGGCACACGGTATACTGTTTTTT	CASSYAAHGILFF
-	-	TRBV6-6	TRBJ2-7	TGTGCCAGCAGTTACCCGGGACAAGAATCCTACGAGCAGTACTTC	CASSYPGQESYEQYF
-	TRBD2	TRBV6-2/TRBV6-3	TRBJ2-1	TGTGCCAGCAGTTACCCTGGGACTAGCGGGGAGCAGTTCTTC	CASSYPGTSGEQFF
-	-	TRBV3-1/TRBV3-2	TRBJ1-2	TGTGCCAGCAGCCAAGAGGCGGGGGGGGTGAACTATGGCTACACCTTC	CASSQEAGGVNYGYTF
few	TRBD2	TRBV18	TRBJ2-1	TGTGCCAGCTCACTCCGCTCTCCAGCGGGAGTCTACAATGAGCAGTTCTTC	CASSLRSPAGVYNEQFF
-	TRBD1	TRBV5-1	TRBJ1-1	TGCGCCAGCAGCCCCCGGCTTAGGACAGGGGGCTGGACTGAAGCTTTCTTT	CASSPRLRTGGWTEAFF
few	-	TRBV27	TRBJ1-6	TGTGCCAGCAGTTTATCTGGACTCACTAATTCACCCCTCCACTTT	CASSLSGLTNSPLHF
-	-	TRBV10-1	TRBJ1-1	TGCGCCAGCTCGCGAGGGATGAACACTGAAGCTTTCTTT	CASSRGMNTEAFF
-	-	TRBV18	TRBJ2-1	TGTGCCAGCTCACCACCCGGGGTAAGGTTTAATGAGCAGTTCTTC	CASSPPGVRFNEQFF
-	TRBD1	TRBV11-2	TRBJ1-2	TGTGCCAGCAGCTTACATCAACAGGGGGCCCACACCTTC	CASSLHQQGAHTF
-	-	TRBV27	TRBJ1-1	TGTGCCAGCAGTCTCTACGGGGATATGAACACTGAAGCTTTCTTT	CASSLYGDMNTEAFF
-	TRBD1	TRBV7-4	TRBJ2-4	TGTGCCAGCAGCAACCGGGACAGGGGGCGCAACATTCAGTACTTC	CASSNRDRGRNIQYF
-	TRBD2	TRBV6-2/TRBV6-3	TRBJ2-3	TGTGCCAGCAGCTGGGCGACTAGCGGTGCACCTAGCACAGATACGCAGTATTTT	CASSWATSGAPSTDTQYF
-	TRBD2	TRBV5-1	TRBJ2-1	TGCGCCAGCAGCCCGCTAGCGGGGGGCGGAAGTAATGAGCAGTTCTTC	CASSPLAGGGSNEQFF
-	-	TRBV5-4	TRBJ1-2	TGTGCCAGCAGCGGCAGGGGTAACTATGGCTACACCTTC	CASSGRGNYGYTF
-	-	TRBV7-9	TRBJ2-2	TGTGCCAGCAGCCCGGGGGTGGCGAACGGGGAGCTGTTTTTT	CASSPGVANGELFF
-	TRBD1	TRBV28	TRBJ2-7	TGTGCCAGCAGACCACAGGGGAGCTCCTACGAGCAGTACTTC	CASRPQGSSYEQYF
-	-	TRBV5-1	TRBJ2-2	TGCGCCAGCAGCTTCGGACAGGGAGGGACCGGGGAGCTGTTTTTT	CASSFGQGGTGELFF
-	TRBD1	TRBV3-1/TRBV3-2	TRBJ1-5	TGTGCCAGCAGCCAAGGGCCGACAGGGAATCAGCCCCAGCATTTT	CASSQGPTGNQPQHF
-	TRBD1	TRBV25-1	TRBJ1-1	TGTGCCAGCAGCCCCAGGGGGACGGGGAACACTGAAGCTTTCTTT	CASSPRGTGNTEAFF
-	-	TRBV27	TRBJ1-1	TGTGCCAGCAGTTTCAACCACCAAACAACAACTGAAGCTTTCTTT	CASSFNHQTTTEAFF
-	TRBD2	TRBV28	TRBJ2-7	TGTGCCAGCAGCTTATACATTGCTAGCGGCACCTCCTACGAGCAGTACTTC	CASSLYIASGTSYEQYF
-	-	TRBV5-4	TRBJ1-1	TGTGCCAGCAGCTCCAAAACAGGATTTTACACTGAAGCTTTCTTT	CASSSKTGFYTEAFF
-	TRBD1	TRBV7-9	TRBJ2-1	TGTGCCAGCAGCCAAAGGGGGACAGGGGGGCATGAGCAGTTCTTC	CASSQRGTGGHEQFF
-	TRBD1	TRBV7-9	TRBJ1-2	TGTGCCAGCAGCTTAGCGTCGGGGCAGGGGGGCGGCTACACCTTC	CASSLASGQGGGYTF
-	-	TRBV6-5	TRBJ1-1	TGTGCCAGCAGTTTGACGGGGAACACTGAAGCTTTCTTT	CASSLTGNTEAFF
-	-	TRBV7-2	TRBJ2-1	TGTGCCAGCAGCACCCGGGGGGCGGGTGAGCAGTTCTTC	CASSTRGAGEQFF
-	-	TRBV4-3	TRBJ2-5	TGCGCCAGCAGCCAAGATATGGCCTCAGAGACCCAGTACTTC	CASSQDMASETQYF
few	TRBD2	TRBV9	TRBJ2-7	TGTGCCAGCAGCGGAGCGGGGGCCTACGAGCAGTACTTC	CASSGAGAYEQYF
-	-	TRBV18	TRBJ2-7	TGTGCCAGCTCACGTGACACCAACTCCTACGAGCAGTACTTC	CASSRDTNSYEQYF
-	-	TRBV15	TRBJ2-7	TGTGCCACCAGCAGAGATTCGAGGGGGGGCTACGAGCAGTACTTC	CATSRDSRGGYEQYF
once	-	TRBV7-2	TRBJ2-1	TGTGCCACGAGTTCTGGGGGCTTCCGTTACAATGAGCAGTTCTTC	CATSSGGFRYNEQFF
once	-	TRBV5-1	TRBJ1-4	TGCGCCAGCAGCTTGTCTAAGACAGTGGAGGAAAAACTGTTTTTT	CASSLSKTVEEKLFF
once	TRBD2	TRBV2	TRBJ2-5	TGTGCCAGCAGTGAACAAGCGGGGGTGGCGGAGACCCAGTACTTC	CASSEQAGVAETQYF
-	-	TRBV11-2	TRBJ2-7	TGTGCCAGCAGCTTAGTGTATACCTACGAGCAGTACTTC	CASSLVYTYEQYF
-	TRBD1	TRBV7-6	TRBJ2-1	TGTGCCAGCAGCGGCGGAGGCGGGACAGGGGTGAATGAGCAGTTCTTC	CASSGGGGTGVNEQFF
-	TRBD2	TRBV10-3	TRBJ2-1	TGTGCCATCAGTGAGTCGAGGACTAGCGGGAAGTATGAGCAGTTCTTC	CAISESRTSGKYEQFF
-	-	TRBV28	TRBJ1-5	TGTGCCAGCAGTTTAAGAGGCCGCAATCAGCCCCAGCATTTT	CASSLRGRNQPQHF
-	-	TRBV6-5	TRBJ2-5	TGTGCCAGCAGGGTAGCCGGGGAGACCCAGTACTTC	CASRVAGETQYF
-	-	TRBV5-1	TRBJ1-2	TGCGCCAGCAGCTCTTCTGGGGGGGCACAGAAGGGCTACACCTTC	CASSSSGGAQKGYTF
few	-	TRBV12-3/TRBV12-4	TRBJ1-6	TGTGCCAGCAGTTTAGGTTACAGGGCCCACGACTTT	CASSLGYRAHDF
-	TRBD1	TRBV7-2	TRBJ1-1	TGTGCCAGCAGCAAAGGGGGGACAGGGGGAGCTGAAGCTTTCTTT	CASSKGGTGGAEAFF
once	-	TRBV19	TRBJ2-3	TGTGCCAGTAGTAAGCCGGGGTCCGGCACAGATACGCAGTATTTT	CASSKPGSGTDTQYF
-	-	TRBV18	TRBJ1-6	TGTGCCAGCTCACTCCGGGCCGACCTTGGGAGGTCACCCCTCCACTTT	CASSLRADLGRSPLHF
-	-	TRBV5-4	TRBJ2-2	TGTGCCAGCAGCTTGCCCTTGCGGGACTCGAACACCGGGGAGCTGTTTTTT	CASSLPLRDSNTGELFF
-	TRBD1	TRBV2	TRBJ2-2	TGTGCCAGCAGTGTAGCCGGGACAGTGAACACCGGGGAGCTGTTTTTT	CASSVAGTVNTGELFF
-	-	TRBV6-4	TRBJ1-1	TGTGCCAGCAGTAGACAGCAGAACACTGAAGCTTTCTTT	CASSRQQNTEAFF